This T cell receptor beta chain was sequenced during a study of tumor T cells in aggressive B-cell lymphoma. The CDR3 contains 15 residues. Looked up from germline, CDR1 is SEHNR and CDR2 is FQNEAQ (reference sequence). The germline V and J ends were trimmed by 4 bases and 3 bases, with 13 bases remaining between them. Using immunoSEQ multiplex PCR, the repertoire was profiled, and TCRdb retains in-frame clones only, with some absent. The table has 9,500 to 12,000 clones, 89% seen once. The chain uses TRBV7-9 and TRBJ2-4, with a tentative D call TRBD2 (7 bases). The receptor comes from an adult with diffuse large B cell lymphoma. Sequenced material: tumor tissue. The CDR3 reads CASSSQGGGKNIQYF. Here the CDR3 DNA reads TGTGCCAGCAGCTCCCAGGGAGGGGGCAAAAACATTCAGTACTTC.